This T cell receptor (beta chain) was retrieved from a study of T-cell reconstitution after alpha-beta-depleted transplantation in children. In its sample, this clonotype was seen a few times. J was trimmed by 0 bases and V by 8 bases; bases with no gene match: 6. There are 14 residues in the CDR3. The germline gives CDR1 SNHLY, CDR2 FYNNEI. The TCRbeta library incorporated unique molecular identifiers. TCRdb reprocessed the PCR reads with MiXCR, giving one entry per CDR3 protein. The data contain around 78,000 distinct CDR3 sequences, about 6.7% of them singletons. The chain combines TRBV2 with TRBJ2-7, with 8 bases identical to TRBD1. This sequence originates from a human donor who donated a stem cell graft to a child with acute lymphoblastic leukemia. The starting material was PBMCs from the stem cell graft donor, obtained from the stem cell graft. This chain's CDR3 is CASARQGSSYEQYF. CDR3 DNA: TGTGCCAGCGCCCGACAGGGGTCCTCCTACGAGCAGTACTTC.